The 27 T cell receptor beta chains given below trace back to one sample, sequenced in a study of regulatory T cells in long-lasting Graves disease. Time point given: newly diagnosed GD, antithyroid drugs for less than 3 months. The TCR library was prepared using RNA isolated from PBMCs. CDR3 regions were amplified by Arm-PCR using iRepertoire HTBI primers to build TCR beta libraries. TCRdb analysed the multiplex PCR reads with MiXCR anew, one entry per CDR3 protein. The data contain under 700,000 distinct CDR3 sequences, about 16% of them singletons. Another study also made use of these data, one on T cells in Graves' hyperthyroidism and ophthalmopathy.

The specimen was peripheral blood mononuclear cells (PBMCs), collected at new diagnosis, from a patient treated with antithyroid drugs. The receptors come from a woman aged 35 to 59 with Graves disease.

This clonotype appeared many times. This chain joins TRBV6-1 and TRBJ2-5, with TRBD1 as a possible D gene (6 bases). There are 13 residues in the CDR3. The germline V gene encodes CDR1 MNHNS and CDR2 SASEGT. V lost 6 bases to trimming and J lost 5 bases, with 13 bases between them. CDR3 amino acids: CASSGQTPETQYF. CDR3 in DNA: TGTGCCAGCAGCGGACAGACTCCGGAGACCCAGTACTTC.

This clonotype was counted ten times or more. The chain carries TRBV6-1 and TRBJ1-2; D is perhaps TRBD1 (6 bases). The ends were cut back, 6 bases at V and 4 bases at J, with 18 bases in the middle. Germline V gene sequence: CDR1 MNHNS, CDR2 SASEGT. The CDR3 sequence is 15 residues long. Here the CDR3 DNA reads TGTGCCAGCAGAACCCCCACCGGGACAACCTATGGCTACACCTTC. It yields the protein CASRTPTGTTYGYTF.

This clonotype was counted ten times or more. This chain joins TRBV5-5 and TRBJ2-5, with 7 bases matching TRBD2. V gave up 4 bases and J gave up 4 bases; unmatched junction bases: 1. Germline lookup yields CDR1 SGHKS and CDR2 YYEKEE (reference sequence). The CDR3 spans 12 residues. CDR3 amino acids: CASSGGGETQYF. CDR3 sequence (DNA): TGTGCCAGCAGCGGGGGGGGAGAGACCCAGTACTTC.

This clonotype appeared a single time. A read error may be the cause here, since a much bigger clone is one base away. The chain links TRBV7-9 to TRBJ2-5, with 10 nucleotides matching TRBD2. Germline trimming cut 5 bases from V and 4 bases from J; bases unmatched to any gene: 7. This CDR3 contains 15 residues. Germline V CDR1 and CDR2: SEHNR, FQNEAQ (reference sequence). CDR3 DNA sequence: TGTGCCAGCAGCCTCAGCGGGGGGGCGGTAGAGACCCAGTACTTC. Translated, it gives CASSLSGGAVETQYF.

There are a few counts of this clonotype. The V and J genes are TRBV2 and TRBJ1-4; 8 positions match TRBD1. CDR3 length: 16 amino acids. Per the germline V gene, CDR1 is SNHLY and CDR2 is FYNNEI. V dropped 6 bases and J dropped 0; count of bases not matched to a gene: 6. The CDR3 sequence: CASRRDRPSTNEKLFF. As DNA, the CDR3 is TGTGCCAGCAGGCGGGACAGGCCCTCAACTAATGAAAAACTGTTTTTT.

This clonotype has at least ten counts. Relative to the germline gene, one junction end is altered; a read error may explain this. The chain couples TRBV27 to TRBJ1-5; D unclear. Per germline, CDR1 MNHEY and CDR2 SMNVEV (reference sequence). The CDR3 totals 13 residues. The CDR3: CASSLSTNQPQHF. In DNA, the CDR3 is TGTGCCAGCAGCTTATCGACAAATCAGCCCCAGCATTTT.

This clonotype was seen repeatedly, ten times or more. The chain uses TRBV6-1 and TRBJ2-1; TRBD2 aligns across 7 bases. The CDR3 is 15 residues long. J lost 5 bases, V lost 5 bases, and 9 bases had no gene match. CDR1 is MNHNS and CDR2 is SASEGT in the germline V gene. CDR3 loop: CASSNRGLLDNEQFF. Here the CDR3 DNA reads TGTGCCAGCAGTAACCGGGGACTACTGGACAATGAGCAGTTCTTC.

In this sample, this clonotype turned up many times. V gene TRBV6-5 combines with J gene TRBJ2-7; D is tentatively TRBD1 or TRBD2 (6 bases each). Looked up from germline, CDR1 is MNHEY and CDR2 is SVGAGI. The length of the CDR3 is 19 residues. Trimming cost V 2 bases and J 0 bases, with 23 bases left between them. CDR3 sequence reads: CASSYPTSGGQRSSYEQYF. Here the CDR3 DNA reads TGTGCCAGCAGTTACCCTACCAGTGGGGGGCAAAGGAGCTCCTACGAGCAGTACTTC.

This clonotype was picked up many times. The rearrangement links TRBV20-1 to TRBJ2-5; D possibly corresponds to TRBD1 (6 bases). Per the germline V gene, CDR1 is DFQATT and CDR2 is SNEGSKA (reference sequence). The CDR3 runs 15 residues. Deletions cut 5 bases from V and 5 bases from J, with 21 bases between. In DNA, the CDR3 is TGCAGTGCTCCCCCCTCGGGACATTCTCTCGAGACCCAGTACTTC. Translation: CSAPPSGHSLETQYF.

This clonotype appeared many times. J is TRBJ2-7 and V is TRBV6-5; TRBD1 agrees at 7 bases. CDR3 length equals 14 residues. The V gene end was trimmed by 0 bases and the J gene end by 2 bases; junction bases not matched to a gene: 1. Germline V gene lookup returns CDR1 MNHEY and CDR2 SVGAGI. The CDR3 DNA sequence: TGTGCCAGCAGTTACTCGCAGGGGGCCTACGAGCAGTACTTC. Translating it yields CASSYSQGAYEQYF.

This clonotype was seen a handful of times. The chain has TRBV9 and TRBJ2-5; 8 bases line up with TRBD2. The CDR3 is 14 residues long. Germline assignment: CDR1 SGDLS and CDR2 YYNGEE. With 2 bases clipped from V and 5 bases from J, the junction kept 5 bases outside the gene matches. CDR3 sequence: CASSVGRGLETQYF. Written as DNA, the CDR3 is TGTGCCAGCAGCGTCGGGAGGGGATTGGAGACCCAGTACTTC.

This clonotype was counted at least ten times. The rearrangement links TRBV30 to TRBJ1-4; TRBD1 might be the D (6 bases). The CDR3 loop spans 14 amino acids. V lost 0 bases, J lost 10 bases, and 15 bases lay in between. Germline V gives CDR1 GTSNPN, CDR2 SVGIG (reference sequence). CDR3 sequence: CAWSVLQGSGKLFF. CDR3 bases: TGTGCCTGGAGTGTACTACAGGGAAGTGGAAAACTGTTTTTT.

Only a few counts were recorded for this clonotype. The chain carries TRBV2 and TRBJ2-1; 10 bases agree with TRBD2. The CDR3 contains 14 residues. V lost 4 bases, J lost 9 bases, and 6 bases stayed unmatched. Germline CDR1 reads SNHLY; CDR2 reads FYNNEI. The CDR3 region is CASSVKRGGGEQFF. CDR3 DNA sequence: TGTGCCAGCAGTGTAAAGCGGGGGGGCGGTGAGCAGTTCTTC.

This clonotype was recorded at least ten times. The genes are TRBV10-3 and TRBJ2-7; D ambiguous. The germline CDR1 and CDR2 sequences are ENHRY and SYGVKD. The CDR3 is 12 amino acids. With 4 bases removed from V and 3 bases from J, the gap between germline ends came to 7 bases. CDR3 amino acids: CAISVNVYEQYF. In nucleotides, the CDR3 is TGTGCCATCAGTGTTAACGTCTACGAGCAGTACTTC.

The chain combines TRBV7-2 with TRBJ1-1; TRBD1 might be the D (6 bases). This CDR3 is built from 14 residues. CDR1 is SGHTA, CDR2 FQGNSA, per germline. V lost 4 bases and J 3 bases, leaving 12 bases between the germline ends. The chain's CDR3 is CASSSDRWDTEAFF. CDR3 in DNA: TGTGCCAGCAGCTCCGACAGGTGGGACACTGAAGCTTTCTTT.

To note about this clonotype: A much larger clone lies one base from this, so it may be a read error. The chain is built from TRBV7-2 and TRBJ2-3; D is perhaps TRBD1 (6 bases). The ends were cut back, 1 base at V and 6 bases at J, with 11 bases in the middle. This CDR3 is 14 amino acids long. Germline CDR1 and CDR2: SGHTA and FQGNSA. CDR3 region: CASSLGGPGDTQYF. Written as DNA, the CDR3 is TGTGCCAGCAGCTTAGGGGGGCCGGGGGATACGCAGTATTTT.

This clonotype came up a few times. V usage is TRBV4-1 and J usage is TRBJ1-5, with a weak D call TRBD1 (5 bases). Germline CDR1 is MGHRA and CDR2 is YSYEKL. Trimming removed 1 base at V and 6 bases at J, with 19 bases between. There are 17 residues in the CDR3. CDR3 sequence reads: CASSQVPAGQGGQPQHF. CDR3 coding DNA: TGCGCCAGCAGCCAAGTGCCGGCCGGGCAGGGCGGTCAGCCCCAGCATTTT.

This clonotype has a count of ten or more. Its ends do not fully match the called genes, so a read error is possible. This rearrangement joins TRBV5-1 to TRBJ1-5, with D hard to call. Per germline, CDR1 SGHRS and CDR2 YFSETQ. The CDR3 is made up of 13 amino acids. The CDR3 bases are TGTGCCAGCAGCTTAGCCCCTAATCAGCCCCAGCATTTT. Protein product: CASSLAPNQPQHF. Full variable domain (outside the CDR3, taken from reference TRBV5-1 and TRBJ1-5): KAGVTQTPRYLIKTRGQQVTLSCSPISGHRSVSWYQQTPGQGLQFLFEYFSETQRNKGNFPGRFSGRQFSNSRSEMNVSTLELGDSALYLCASSLAPNQPQHFGDGTRLSIL.

This clonotype has ten or more counts. The chain combines TRBV3-1 with TRBJ1-3; no clear D gene. Trimming left V 1 base short and J 0 bases short, with 13 bases between. The germline V gene has CDR1 LGHDT and CDR2 YNNKEL (reference sequence). The CDR3 consists of 17 residues. CDR3 region: CASSQARTGRSGNTIYF. As DNA, the CDR3 is TGTGCCAGCAGCCAAGCTCGGACGGGCCGCTCTGGAAACACCATATATTTT.

This clonotype was recorded at least ten times. An end of the junction does not agree with germline; a read error may underlie this. This chain connects TRBV6-1 to TRBJ2-1, with TRBD2 matching 8 bases. This CDR3 has 13 residues. CDR1 and CDR2 (germline): MNHNS, SASEGT. CDR3 DNA sequence: TGTGCCAGCAGCCCCCAGGATTTGCGGGGGGAGCTCTTC. Translating it yields CASSPQDLRGELF.

This clonotype was picked up a small number of times. CDR3 region: CASSLAGTHFDEQFF. The CDR3 nucleotides read TGTGCCAGCAGCTTAGCCGGGACCCACTTCGATGAGCAGTTCTTC. V gene TRBV7-9 combines with J gene TRBJ2-1; D possibly matches TRBD1 or TRBD2 (5 bases each). Trimming removed 0 bases from V and 8 bases from J, with 14 bases in between. Germline CDR1 reads SEHNR; CDR2 reads FQNEAQ (reference sequence). This CDR3 is built from 15 residues. Combining the CDR3 with reference TRBV7-9 and TRBJ2-1 gives the whole variable domain DTGVSQNPRHKITKRGQNVTFRCDPISEHNRLYWYRQTLGQGPEFLTYFQNEAQLEKSRLLSDRFSAERPKGSFSTLEIQRTEQGDSAMYLCASSLAGTHFDEQFFGPGTRLTVL.

This chain joins TRBV18 and TRBJ2-5; 7 bases fit TRBD2. The germline CDR1 and CDR2 sequences are KGHSH and LQKENI. The CDR3 runs 14 residues. V was pared by 3 bases and J by 1 base, with 2 bases of the junction left unmatched. The CDR3: CASSPGTIQETQYF. CDR3 sequence (DNA): TGTGCCAGCTCACCGGGGACTATCCAAGAGACCCAGTACTTC.

This clonotype appeared many times. The chain recombines TRBV2 with TRBJ2-3; tentative D call: TRBD1 (5 bases). The CDR3 totals 14 residues. Germline CDR1 and CDR2: SNHLY and FYNNEI. Trimming removed 7 bases from V and 1 base from J, with 12 bases in between. The CDR3 reads CASTWGAGTDTQYF. The CDR3 DNA sequence: TGTGCCAGCACCTGGGGCGCGGGCACAGATACGCAGTATTTT.

In its sample, this clonotype was seen many times. V usage is TRBV7-6 and J usage is TRBJ2-2; D is unresolved. The CDR3 is made up of 14 amino acids. Germline lookup yields CDR1 SGHVS and CDR2 FNYEAQ. V dropped 0 bases and J dropped 6 bases, with 8 bases sitting between them. CDR3 nucleotide sequence: TGTGCCAGCAGCTTAGCTTTGGGGTCCGGGGAGCTGTTTTTT. As protein: CASSLALGSGELFF.

This clonotype has a count of ten or more. The chain links TRBV15 to TRBJ2-7, with a possible D match to TRBD2 (6 bases). The CDR3 consists of 16 residues. Germline V gives CDR1 LNHNV, CDR2 YYDKDF (reference sequence). Trimming left V 1 base short and J 0 bases short, with 13 bases between. This chain's CDR3 is CATSRGEGLSSYEQYF. CDR3 sequence (DNA): TGTGCCACCAGCAGAGGAGAGGGACTGAGCTCCTACGAGCAGTACTTC.

This clonotype was recorded many times. The chain couples TRBV29-1 to TRBJ1-1, with 7 bases matching TRBD1. The CDR3 length is 11 residues. With 6 bases clipped from V and 6 bases from J, the junction kept 4 bases outside the gene matches. Germline lookup yields CDR1 SQVTM and CDR2 ANQGSEA. The CDR3, as DNA: TGCAGCGTCAGTCAGGGGGCTGAAGCTTTCTTT. It yields the protein CSVSQGAEAFF.

The chain combines TRBV6-1 with TRBJ1-2; TRBD1 is a possible D gene (5 bases). In germline, CDR1 is MNHNS, CDR2 SASEGT. V was clipped by 6 bases and J by 4 bases, with 15 bases between them. The length of the CDR3 is 14 residues. Here the CDR3 reads CASSRDRRSYGYTF. In DNA, the CDR3 is TGTGCCAGCAGCCGGGACCGCAGGTCCTATGGCTACACCTTC.